A selection of T cell receptor beta chains follows, all from one sample in a study of cytomegalovirus exposure and HLA in healthy donors. The method was immunoSEQ multiplex PCR; TCRdb's version includes in-frame clones alone and lacks a portion of them. The sample shows around 60,000 clones, 95% of them seen only once. The sequenced sample was PBMCs. These TCRs come from a woman between 18 and 29 years old in good health and CMV-seropositive. Both conserved end residues are part of each CDR3. The order of the fields is D gene, V gene, clone size, J gene, CDR3 DNA, CDR3 protein. The D gene is left open where the match is weak. Rows give clone size only sometimes, using once, few, many, or a class for an expanded clone.

d_gene: -
v_gene: TRBV4-1
abundance: -
j_gene: TRBJ2-2
CDR3nt: TGCGCCAGCAGCCTCCGGGACACCAACACCGGGGAGCTGTTTTTT
CDR3aa: CASSLRDTNTGELFF

d_gene: -
v_gene: TRBV29-1
abundance: -
j_gene: TRBJ2-1
CDR3nt: TGCAGCGTTGATAAGCAGGGCTCCTACAATGAGCAGTTCTTC
CDR3aa: CSVDKQGSYNEQFF

d_gene: -
v_gene: TRBV28
abundance: once
j_gene: TRBJ2-2
CDR3nt: TGTGCCAGCAGCTGGGGGGACGGGGAGCTGTTTTTT
CDR3aa: CASSWGDGELFF

d_gene: -
v_gene: TRBV7-9
abundance: -
j_gene: TRBJ2-7
CDR3nt: TGTGCCAGCAGCTTTGGACCGAACGGGATGGGCTACGAGCAGTACTTC
CDR3aa: CASSFGPNGMGYEQYF

d_gene: TRBD1
v_gene: TRBV28
abundance: -
j_gene: TRBJ1-5
CDR3nt: TGTGCCAGCAGTTCGACAGGGGTTAGCAATCAGCCCCAGCATTTT
CDR3aa: CASSSTGVSNQPQHF

d_gene: -
v_gene: TRBV9
abundance: -
j_gene: TRBJ2-1
CDR3nt: TGTGCCAGCAGCGGCAGCGGCACGCCCTACAATGAGCAGTTCTTC
CDR3aa: CASSGSGTPYNEQFF

d_gene: TRBD1
v_gene: TRBV7-9
abundance: once
j_gene: TRBJ1-5
CDR3nt: TGTGCCAGCAGCTTAGCTGGGACAGGGGGCCTGAATCAGCCCCAGCATTTT
CDR3aa: CASSLAGTGGLNQPQHF

d_gene: -
v_gene: TRBV7-2
abundance: -
j_gene: TRBJ2-7
CDR3nt: TGTGCCAGCAGCCCCTCGTTTAGCAAGCATTACGAGCAGTACTTC
CDR3aa: CASSPSFSKHYEQYF

d_gene: -
v_gene: TRBV5-1
abundance: -
j_gene: TRBJ2-3
CDR3nt: TGCGCCAGCAGCTTGTCCCGGGGAACAGATACGCAGTATTTT
CDR3aa: CASSLSRGTDTQYF

d_gene: -
v_gene: TRBV7-2
abundance: -
j_gene: TRBJ1-2
CDR3nt: TGTGCCAGCAGCTTGGAGCCAGGGGATGGCTACACCTTC
CDR3aa: CASSLEPGDGYTF

d_gene: TRBD1
v_gene: TRBV4-2
abundance: -
j_gene: TRBJ1-3
CDR3nt: TGTGCCAGCAGCCAAGAAATTTGGGACAGGGGTTACACCATATATTTT
CDR3aa: CASSQEIWDRGYTIYF